Below, 29 T cell receptor beta chains from the same sample are listed, as sequenced in a study of identical twins. One entry per CDR3 protein results from TCRdb running MiXCR on the 5' RACE reads. This repertoire shows about 200,000 distinct CDR3 sequences, over 5.5% found once; its top ten account for roughly 15%. The data also belong to a second study, concerning T cells expressing NK-cell markers.

What was sequenced was CD8+ T cells sorted from blood. Receptor source: a young woman in good health.

J is TRBJ2-3 and V is TRBV7-9; D remains unclear. Germline loops: CDR1 SEHNR, CDR2 FQNEAQ (reference sequence). The CDR3 length is 12 residues. V dropped 5 bases and J dropped 2 bases, with 5 bases sitting between them. CDR3 loop: CASSGNTDTQYF. The CDR3 DNA sequence: TGTGCCAGCAGCGGAAACACAGATACGCAGTATTTT.

This clonotype appeared a few times. The chain's CDR3 is CASSPGSGGLEETQYF. The CDR3 DNA follows: TGTGCCAGCAGCCCTGGGAGCGGGGGGTTAGAGGAGACCCAGTACTTC. The J gene is TRBJ2-5, the V gene TRBV7-3, with 9 nucleotides matching TRBD2. Per the germline V gene, CDR1 is SGHTA and CDR2 is FQGTGA. The J segment lost 5 bases and the V segment lost 5 bases, leaving 12 bases of the junction unmatched. The CDR3 has 16 residues. The full variable domain, its missing parts supplied by reference TRBV7-3 and TRBJ2-5, is GAGVSQTPSNKVTEKGKYVELRCDPISGHTALYWYRQSLGQGPEFLIYFQGTGAADDSGLPNDRFFAVRPEGSVSTLKIQRTERGDSAVYLCASSPGSGGLEETQYFGPGTRLLVL.

This sequence joins TRBV19 and TRBJ1-1; D gene uncertain. The CDR3 length is 11 residues. V lost 3 bases and J lost 11, with 10 bases in between. Germline V gene lookup returns CDR1 LNHDA and CDR2 SQIVND (reference sequence). The CDR3 DNA follows: TGTGCCAGTAGTATCCTCGGCGGGGCTTTCTTT. It yields the protein CASSILGGAFF. Full variable domain (remainder filled in from reference TRBV19 and TRBJ1-1): DGGITQSPKYLFRKEGQNVTLSCEQNLNHDAMYWYRQDPGQGLRLIYYSQIVNDFQKGDIAEGYSVSREKKESFPLTVTSAQKNPTAFYLCASSILGGAFFGQGTRLTVV.

This clonotype was counted a few times. The chain couples TRBV4-2 to TRBJ2-7; D gene ambiguous. The CDR3 is made up of 14 amino acids. Between the trimmed V and J ends, which lost 0 bases and 3 bases, there was a span of 9 bases. Germline lookup yields CDR1 LGHNA and CDR2 YNFKEQ. In nucleotides, the CDR3 is TGTGCCAGCAGCCAAGATGTGACCTTCTACGAGCAGTACTTC. Translated, it gives CASSQDVTFYEQYF.

The chain uses TRBV5-1 and TRBJ2-1, with unresolved D. The CDR3 covers 14 residues. The ends were cut back, 5 bases at V and 1 base at J, with 10 bases in the middle. The germline CDR1 and CDR2 sequences are SGHRS and YFSETQ. In nucleotides, the CDR3 is TGCGCCAGCAGTATACCGGCATCCTACAATGAGCAGTTCTTC. Its protein is CASSIPASYNEQFF.

Concerning this clonotype itself: This could be a read error, since a much larger clone is one nucleotide away. The CDR3 does not close with the conserved phenylalanine or tryptophan, likely indicating a read error. V and J are TRBV15 and TRBJ2-7, with a possible D match to TRBD2 (6 bases). This CDR3 spans 15 amino acids. In germline, CDR1 is LNHNV, CDR2 YYDKDF (reference sequence). Trimming removed 0 bases at V and 7 bases at J, with 16 bases between. CDR3 in amino acids: CATSRDRQRAGEQYY. Here the CDR3 DNA reads TGTGCCACCAGCAGAGATCGACAAAGGGCGGGGGAGCAGTACTAC.

At least ten counts were recorded for this clonotype. CDR3 amino acids: CASRGRGGADTQYF. As DNA, the CDR3 is TGTGCCAGCAGGGGTAGAGGGGGGGCAGATACGCAGTATTTT. The gene calls are TRBV27 and TRBJ2-3; D is perhaps TRBD2 (7 bases). Germline assignment: CDR1 MNHEY and CDR2 SMNVEV (reference sequence). This CDR3 is built from 14 residues. The V end lost 6 bases, the J end lost 4 bases, and 14 bases lay between the germline ends.

This clonotype has just one count. A read error is possible here, since a much larger clone lies one base away. This chain uses TRBV24-1 with TRBJ2-1, with 7 bases aligning to TRBD2. Per the germline V gene, CDR1 is KGHDR and CDR2 is SFDVKD. The CDR3 length is 13 residues. CDR3 loop: CVTSDLSSGEQFF. The CDR3 nucleotides are TGTGTCACCAGTGATTTGTCTAGCGGCGAGCAGTTCTTC.

In this sample, this clonotype turned up many times. The rearrangement joins TRBV6-2 or TRBV6-3 to TRBJ2-1, with TRBD2 as a possible D gene (5 bases). Trimming took 3 bases from V and 4 from J, leaving 10 bases between them. Germline values: CDR1 MNHEY, CDR2 SVGEGT. There are 14 residues in the CDR3. This CDR3 reads CASSYTSLYNEQFF. The CDR3 region has the DNA TGTGCCAGCAGTTATACTAGTTTATACAATGAGCAGTTCTTC.

There are many counts of this clonotype. The chain employs TRBV2 and TRBJ2-7, with D possibly being TRBD1 (6 bases). Trimming took off 6 bases at V and 4 bases at J, with 13 bases between the two ends. The CDR3 has 13 amino acids. The V gene's germline CDR1 is SNHLY and CDR2 FYNNEI. The CDR3 sequence: CASRTGRGYEQYF. The CDR3 region has the DNA TGTGCCAGCAGGACAGGCCGAGGGTACGAGCAGTACTTC.

This clonotype showed up just a few times. This chain connects TRBV29-1 to TRBJ1-2, with 9 bases matching TRBD1. With 4 bases clipped from V and 4 bases from J, the junction kept 4 bases outside the gene matches. Germline lookup yields CDR1 SQVTM and CDR2 ANQGSEA. CDR3 length: 13 residues. CDR3 sequence reads: CSVAGTGSYGYTF. CDR3 nucleotides: TGCAGCGTTGCCGGGACAGGGAGCTATGGCTACACCTTC.

This clonotype appeared many times. The chain joins TRBV7-9 to TRBJ1-3; D gene uncertain. Trimming cost V 5 bases and J 7 bases, with 18 bases left between them. The CDR3 covers 15 residues. Germline lookup yields CDR1 SEHNR and CDR2 FQNEAQ (reference sequence). CDR3 protein: CASSPPKGLGNTIYF. Here the CDR3 DNA reads TGTGCCAGCAGCCCCCCCAAGGGCCTGGGGAACACCATATATTTT.

V gene TRBV6-1 combines with J gene TRBJ1-5; D remains ambiguous. Between the trimmed V and J ends, which lost 6 bases and 2 bases, there was a span of 11 bases. CDR1 and CDR2 from the germline V gene are MNHNS and SASEGT. The CDR3 runs to 14 residues. Written as DNA, the CDR3 is TGTGCCAGCAGGGACCCGCGGGGCAATCAGCCCCAGCATTTT. Translated: CASRDPRGNQPQHF.

This clonotype was counted a few times. The CDR3 DNA sequence: TGCGCCAGCAGCTTAATATCGCAGGGGGGCAACACCGGGGAGCTGTTTTTT. This gives the protein CASSLISQGGNTGELFF. The chain uses TRBV5-1 and TRBJ2-2; D possibly corresponds to TRBD1 (7 bases). CDR1 SGHRS and CDR2 YFSETQ come from the germline V gene. Trimming pared 2 bases from V and 2 bases from J, leaving 16 bases between. The CDR3 loop spans 17 amino acids.

This clonotype came up many times. The chain is built from TRBV20-1 and TRBJ2-3; 9 nucleotides line up with TRBD2. With V trimmed by 5 bases and J by 3 bases, 9 bases remained unmatched. The CDR3 contains 15 residues. Per the germline V gene, CDR1 is DFQATT and CDR2 is SNEGSKA (reference sequence). The CDR3 loop reads CSASISGSTTDTQYF. The CDR3 region has the DNA TGCAGTGCTTCGATTAGCGGGAGTACGACAGATACGCAGTATTTT.

This clonotype was counted a few times. DNA of the CDR3: TGTGCCAGCAGTGAGACAGCCAACTATGGCTACACCTTC. Translating it yields CASSETANYGYTF. The chain joins TRBV2 to TRBJ1-2, with D perhaps matching TRBD1 (5 bases). Germline-derived CDR1 and CDR2 are SNHLY and FYNNEI. The CDR3 length is 13 residues. Trimming removed 3 bases at V and 2 bases at J, with 7 bases between.

This rearrangement joins TRBV5-1 to TRBJ2-1; D may be TRBD1 or TRBD2 (6 bases each). CDR3 length equals 14 residues. CDR1 is SGHRS, CDR2 YFSETQ, per germline. Between the trimmed V and J ends, which lost 0 bases and 8 bases, there was a span of 12 bases. This CDR3 reads CASSLEGGGDEQFF. The CDR3 bases are TGCGCCAGCAGCTTGGAAGGAGGGGGTGATGAGCAGTTCTTC.

This clonotype appeared many times. The genes are TRBV6-4 and TRBJ2-3, with TRBD2 identical over 8 bases. The CDR3 contains 14 residues. Germline assignment: CDR1 MRHNA and CDR2 SNTAGT. The J segment lost 0 bases and the V segment lost 4 bases, leaving 0 bases of the junction unmatched. The CDR3 DNA is TGTGCCAGCAGTGCTAGCGGGAGCACAGATACGCAGTATTTT. This codes for CASSASGSTDTQYF.

The J gene is TRBJ1-1, the V gene TRBV3-1, with unresolved D. V lost 0 bases and J lost 1, with 12 bases in between. Germline V CDR1 and CDR2: LGHDT, YNNKEL (reference sequence). CDR3 length: 16 amino acids. CDR3 residues: CASSQDRKAPNTEAFF. The CDR3 DNA reads TGTGCCAGCAGCCAAGATCGCAAAGCCCCGAACACTGAAGCTTTCTTT.

There are a few counts of this clonotype. The V call is TRBV4-1, the J call TRBJ2-3; 8 bases are shared with TRBD2. V lost 0 bases, J lost 5 bases, and 7 bases stayed unmatched. This CDR3 spans 16 amino acids. Germline-derived CDR1 and CDR2 are MGHRA and YSYEKL. Written as DNA, the CDR3 is TGCGCCAGCAGCCAAGACGGAAGCGGGAGCGTAGATACGCAGTATTTT. Residues: CASSQDGSGSVDTQYF.

Many counts were recorded for this clonotype. The chain couples TRBV7-9 to TRBJ2-3; TRBD2 matches 7 bases. The V and J ends lost 5 bases and 2 bases, in that order; junction bases with no gene match: 13. This CDR3 has 17 amino acids. CDR1 is SEHNR, CDR2 FQNEAQ, per germline (reference sequence). The CDR3 protein is CASSIGPTSWVTDTQYF. The CDR3 region has the DNA TGTGCCAGCAGCATAGGCCCGACTAGCTGGGTCACAGATACGCAGTATTTT.

The sample holds a few counts of this clonotype. The CDR3: CASSPSHPQGAGETQYF. CDR3 DNA: TGTGCCAGCAGCCCCTCACACCCACAGGGGGCAGGGGAGACCCAGTACTTC. The chain uses TRBV7-2 and TRBJ2-5; 9 positions match TRBD1. The CDR3 extends over 17 amino acids. V shed 5 bases, J shed 5 bases, and the junction held 15 bases outside the gene matches. Germline CDR1 reads SGHTA; CDR2 reads FQGNSA. Full variable domain (missing parts from reference TRBV7-2 and TRBJ2-5): GAGVSQSPSNKVTEKGKDVELRCDPISGHTALYWYRQSLGQGLEFLIYFQGNSAPDKSGLPSDRFSAERTGGSVSTLTIQRTQQEDSAVYLCASSPSHPQGAGETQYFGPGTRLLVL.

V is TRBV13 and J is TRBJ2-7; 11 bases are a match to TRBD2. Germline V gene data show CDR1 as PRHDT and CDR2 as FYEKMQ (reference sequence). Trimming removed 4 bases from V and 3 bases from J; junction bases left unmatched: 5. The CDR3 is made up of 15 amino acids. The CDR3 DNA reads TGTGCCAGCAGCTCATTGACTAGCGGGAACTACGAGCAGTACTTC. Translated, it gives CASSSLTSGNYEQYF.

There are a few counts of this clonotype. The CDR3 sequence is CASSSIYGLHPVPYNEQFF. The CDR3 DNA sequence: TGTGCCAGCAGCTCGATCTACGGGCTCCACCCGGTCCCCTACAATGAGCAGTTCTTC. The genes are TRBV7-8 and TRBJ2-1; D uncertain. CDR1 is SGHVS and CDR2 is FQNEAQ in the germline V gene. Trimming stripped 4 bases from V and 2 bases from J, with 24 bases between. The CDR3 is made up of 19 amino acids.

This chain joins TRBV7-9 and TRBJ2-7; D not resolved. Germline lookup yields CDR1 SEHNR and CDR2 FQNEAQ (reference sequence). V was clipped by 5 bases and J by 2 bases, with 7 bases between them. The CDR3 is made up of 12 amino acids. The CDR3 here is CASSPIPYEQYF. The CDR3 coding sequence is TGTGCCAGCAGCCCCATCCCCTACGAGCAGTACTTC.

There are a few counts of this clonotype. The rearrangement joins TRBV20-1 to TRBJ2-7; D unclear. CDR3 length: 14 residues. Germline-derived CDR1 and CDR2 are DFQATT and SNEGSKA (reference sequence). V lost 6 bases to trimming and J lost 1 base, with 16 bases between them. The CDR3 protein is CSAPHPQRSYEQYF. CDR3 nucleotides: TGCAGTGCCCCTCACCCGCAGCGTTCCTACGAGCAGTACTTC.

The chain carries TRBV4-2 and TRBJ2-3; 16 positions match TRBD2. V shed 9 bases, J shed 5 bases, and the junction held 5 bases outside the gene matches. CDR1 LGHNA and CDR2 YNFKEQ come from the germline V gene. This CDR3 has 15 residues. The CDR3 DNA is TGTGCCAGTGGGACTAGCGGGGGGGCCGGAGATACGCAGTATTTT. Translated: CASGTSGGAGDTQYF.

This clonotype was seen only a few times. This chain connects TRBV27 to TRBJ1-1, with D hard to call. Germline loops: CDR1 MNHEY, CDR2 SMNVEV (reference sequence). This CDR3 has 13 residues. Trimming took 6 bases from V and 5 from J, leaving 13 bases between them. Written as DNA, the CDR3 is TGTGCCAGCAGCGGGCCCCGGGGTACTGAAGCTTTCTTT. As protein: CASSGPRGTEAFF.

The sample holds a few counts of this clonotype. The CDR3 region has the DNA TGCAGTGCCGAGAGGATAGGGGTGAACACTGAAGCTTTCTTT. It codes for CSAERIGVNTEAFF. V and J are TRBV20-1 and TRBJ1-1; TRBD1 is a possible D gene (5 bases). Germline V gives CDR1 DFQATT, CDR2 SNEGSKA (reference sequence). This CDR3 has 14 amino acids. Between the trimmed V and J ends, which lost 6 bases and 0 bases, there was a span of 14 bases.